The entry that follows covers one TCR beta chain sequence. This clonotype has a handful of counts. Which antigen it targets is not known. Base-call qualities are not available, and no considerably larger clone is one nucleotide away. Synthesis of TCR cDNA relied on 5'RACE template switching, a step that introduced a universal primer site along with unique molecular identifiers. Priming of cDNA synthesis was performed from both the TCR alpha and TCR beta constant segments. Two PCR steps were used to amplify libraries, with sample barcodes and sequencing adapters being added in the second step. Sequencing of the libraries was done on either Illumina HiSeq 2500 (2x100 bp) or NovaSeq (2x150 bp). In the authors' own workflow: Reads were demultiplexed and collapsed into UMI consensus sequences with MIGEC, and V(D)J alignment was performed with MiXCR. Vaccine-responding clonotypes were identified with edgeR using replicate PBMC samples, with FDR below 0.01 and a log2 fold change above 5 up to day 15 being required. Each bulk clonotype received a CD4 or CD8 identity based on whether the sequenced CD4 or CD8 repertoire contained that clonotype at higher abundance. TCRdb cleaned the public reads at Q25 with fastp, built clones with MiXCR and kept in-frame beta chains. A single entry per CDR3 protein holds the most common genes and DNA from its merged rows. Clone size and V and J calls follow TCRdb, not the original study. The sample records just under 600,000 distinct CDR3 sequences, 13% of which are singletons. Around an eighth of the sample is in the top ten clones.

In the paper's terms, the treatment or condition label means: live attenuated yellow fever vaccine strain. At each blood-draw timepoint, two biological replicates of bulk PBMCs were collected. PBMCs were isolated from peripheral blood using a standard Ficoll-Paque protocol. TriZol was used to extract RNA from bulk PBMCs, CD4 and CD8 fractions, and dextramer-positive and dextramer-negative fractions. The record originates from a study of T cells after yellow fever vaccination (dated by TCRdb to the late 2010s). In the study overall: The SMART-Seq v4 Ultra Low Input RNA kit was used to prepare libraries from fractions with low cell numbers. Blood was drawn at multiple timepoints before and after primary and secondary immunization, with bulk PBMC replicates and cell subsets isolated. Two healthy male donors, one aged 18 to 30 and one aged 30 to 39 years, were included in the cohort. To track T-cell clones before and after primary and booster YFV17D yellow fever vaccination, bulk TCR alpha and beta repertoires were sequenced longitudinally.

From the cysteine up to the phenylalanine, the CDR3 has a length of 14 residues. Only the CDR3 part of the read is kept: 42 bases, read in frame from the first base. Here V drops 5 bases and J drops 10 bases, and the junction holds 5 bases not matched to any gene. Findings and caveats that apply to the study as a whole: FACS-sorted repertoires could contain abundant contaminating clonotypes from the bulk population, so computational filtering was required. The study included only a couple of donors, which limits how far the findings can be generalized. A small share of clonotypes was detected in both CD4 and CD8 compartments, with the overlap likely arising from convergent recombination. Compared with the primary T-cell response, the secondary T-cell response was faster but weaker, reaching its peak on day 5 rather than on day 15. After the booster, most of the clones that had expanded following primary vaccination were detected again (almost 98% of CD4 and 80% to 90% of CD8), which suggests that memory was broadly maintained.

The chain was built from TRBV12-3 or TRBV12-4 and TRBJ1-6; 10 central nucleotides agree with TRBD1. The specimen comprised PBMCs, sampled on the day of the yellow fever booster vaccination. The receptor's source is a man between 25 and 39 years old who received the YFV17D yellow fever vaccine. CDR3 loop: CASSPGTGESPLHF. In nucleotide form, the sequence is TGTGCCAGCAGTCCCGGGACAGGGGAGTCACCCCTCCACTTT.